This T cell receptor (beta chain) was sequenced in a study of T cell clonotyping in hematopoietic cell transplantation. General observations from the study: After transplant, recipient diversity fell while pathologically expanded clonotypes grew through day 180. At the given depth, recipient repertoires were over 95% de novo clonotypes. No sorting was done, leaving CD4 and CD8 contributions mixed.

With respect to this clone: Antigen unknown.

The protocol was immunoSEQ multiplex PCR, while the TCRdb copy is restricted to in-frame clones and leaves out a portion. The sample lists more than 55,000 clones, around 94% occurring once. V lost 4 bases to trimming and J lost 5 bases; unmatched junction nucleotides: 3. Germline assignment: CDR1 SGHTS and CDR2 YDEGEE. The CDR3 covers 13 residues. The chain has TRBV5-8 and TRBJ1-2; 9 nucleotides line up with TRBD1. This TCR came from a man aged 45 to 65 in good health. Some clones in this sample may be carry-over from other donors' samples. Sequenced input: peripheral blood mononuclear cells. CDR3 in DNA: TGTGCCAGCAGCATAGACAGGGGGTATGGCTACACCTTC. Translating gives CASSIDRGYGYTF.